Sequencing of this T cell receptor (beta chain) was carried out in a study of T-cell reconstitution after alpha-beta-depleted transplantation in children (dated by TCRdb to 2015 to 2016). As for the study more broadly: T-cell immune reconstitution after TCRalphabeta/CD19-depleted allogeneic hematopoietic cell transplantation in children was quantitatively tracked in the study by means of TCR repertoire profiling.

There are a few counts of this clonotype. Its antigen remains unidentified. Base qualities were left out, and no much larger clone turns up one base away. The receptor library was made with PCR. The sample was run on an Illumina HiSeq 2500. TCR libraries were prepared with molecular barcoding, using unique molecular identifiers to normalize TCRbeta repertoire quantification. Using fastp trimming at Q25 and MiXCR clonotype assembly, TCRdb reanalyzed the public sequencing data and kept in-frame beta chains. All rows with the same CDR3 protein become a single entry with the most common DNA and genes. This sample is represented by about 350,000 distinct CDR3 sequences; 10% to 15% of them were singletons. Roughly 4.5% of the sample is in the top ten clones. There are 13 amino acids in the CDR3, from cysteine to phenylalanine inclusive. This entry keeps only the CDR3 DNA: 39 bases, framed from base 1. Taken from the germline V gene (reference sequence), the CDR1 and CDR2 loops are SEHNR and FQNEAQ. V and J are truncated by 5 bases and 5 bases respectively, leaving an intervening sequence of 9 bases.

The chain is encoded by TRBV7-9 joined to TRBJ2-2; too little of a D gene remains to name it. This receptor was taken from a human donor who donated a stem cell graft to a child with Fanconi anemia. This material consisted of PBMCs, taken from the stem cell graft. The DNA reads TGTGCCAGCAGCCGGTCGCGGACCGGGGAGCTGTTTTTT. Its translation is CASSRSRTGELFF.